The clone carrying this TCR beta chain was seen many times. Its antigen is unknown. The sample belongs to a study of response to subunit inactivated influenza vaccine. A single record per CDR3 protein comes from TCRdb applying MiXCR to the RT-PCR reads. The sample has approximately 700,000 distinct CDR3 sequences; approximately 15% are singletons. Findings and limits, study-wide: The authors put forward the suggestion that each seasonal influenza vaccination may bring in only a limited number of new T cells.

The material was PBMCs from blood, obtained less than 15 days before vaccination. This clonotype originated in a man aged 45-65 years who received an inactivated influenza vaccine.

In DNA, the CDR3 is TGCGCCAGCAGCTTGGGGTATTCCGAGCAGTACTTC. It translates to CASSLGYSEQYF. V is TRBV5-1 and J is TRBJ2-7; no reliable D call. CDR1 SGHRS and CDR2 YFSETQ come from the germline V gene. The CDR3 sequence is 12 residues long. V was clipped by 0 bases and J by 6 bases, with 7 bases between them. Full variable domain (rest looked up from reference TRBV5-1 and TRBJ2-7): KAGVTQTPRYLIKTRGQQVTLSCSPISGHRSVSWYQQTPGQGLQFLFEYFSETQRNKGNFPGRFSGRQFSNSRSEMNVSTLELGDSALYLCASSLGYSEQYFGPGTRLTVT.